This T cell receptor beta chain was identified during a study of low-dose radiotherapy and immunotherapy resistance in tumors. Time point specified: before trial treatment. Donors, who were enrolled in a single-arm phase I dose-escalation trial, received nivolumab, ipilimumab, aspirin, low-dose cyclophosphamide and low-dose radiotherapy. Primers targeting TRAV and TRBV primed first-strand cDNA, covering alpha and beta chains. Amplification of TCRs used a constant-region primer and V-primer adapter for 20 PCR cycles. From the reads, TCRdb called clonotypes with MiXCR, one entry per CDR3 protein. The profile covers about 39,000 distinct CDR3 sequences, with less than 40% appearing a single time and approximately 3.7% taken by the ten largest. The length of the CDR3 is 13 residues. Germline loops: CDR1 GTSNPN, CDR2 SVGIG (reference sequence). Trimming removed 5 bases at V and 2 bases at J, with 12 bases between.

This receptor was identified in a male donor with gallbladder cancer. Here the sequenced sample was PBMCs, taken before treatment. The chain couples TRBV30 to TRBJ1-2; D remains ambiguous. CDR3 DNA: TGTGCCTGGGGGAGAGACGGGAACTATGGCTACACCTTC. It specifies CAWGRDGNYGYTF.